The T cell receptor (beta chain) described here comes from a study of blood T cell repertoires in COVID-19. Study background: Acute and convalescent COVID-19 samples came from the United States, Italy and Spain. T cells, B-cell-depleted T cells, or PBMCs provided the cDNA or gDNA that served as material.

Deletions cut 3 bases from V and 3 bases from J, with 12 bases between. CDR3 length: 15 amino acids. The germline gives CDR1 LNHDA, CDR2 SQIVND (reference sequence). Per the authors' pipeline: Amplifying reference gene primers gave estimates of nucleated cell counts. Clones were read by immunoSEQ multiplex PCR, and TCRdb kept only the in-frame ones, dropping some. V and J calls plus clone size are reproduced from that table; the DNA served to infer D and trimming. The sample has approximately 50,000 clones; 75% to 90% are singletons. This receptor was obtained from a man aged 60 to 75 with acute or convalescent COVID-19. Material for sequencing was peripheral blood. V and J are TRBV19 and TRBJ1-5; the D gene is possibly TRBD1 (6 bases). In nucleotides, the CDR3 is TGTGCCAGTAGTATCCTGGGGGCCACCAATCAGCCCCAGCATTTT. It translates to CASSILGATNQPQHF.